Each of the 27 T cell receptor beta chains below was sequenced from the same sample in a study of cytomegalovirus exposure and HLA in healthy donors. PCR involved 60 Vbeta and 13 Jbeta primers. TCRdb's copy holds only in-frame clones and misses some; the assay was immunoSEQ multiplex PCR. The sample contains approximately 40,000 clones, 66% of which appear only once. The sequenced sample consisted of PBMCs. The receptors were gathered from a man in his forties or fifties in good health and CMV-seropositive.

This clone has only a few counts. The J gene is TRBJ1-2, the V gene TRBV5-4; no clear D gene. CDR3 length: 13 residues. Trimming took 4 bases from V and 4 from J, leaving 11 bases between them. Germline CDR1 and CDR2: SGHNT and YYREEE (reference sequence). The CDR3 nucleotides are TGTGCCAGCAGCCCAACAGTCCTCTATGGCTACACCTTC. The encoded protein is CASSPTVLYGYTF.

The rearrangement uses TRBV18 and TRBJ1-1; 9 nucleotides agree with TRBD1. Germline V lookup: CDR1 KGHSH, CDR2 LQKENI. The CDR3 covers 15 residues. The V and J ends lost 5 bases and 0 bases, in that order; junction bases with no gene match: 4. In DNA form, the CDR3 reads TGTGCCAGCTCAACTGGGACAGGGATGAACACTGAAGCTTTCTTT. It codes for CASSTGTGMNTEAFF.

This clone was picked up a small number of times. CDR3 amino acids: CASSLRTRTNEQFF. The DNA for the CDR3 is TGTGCCAGCAGTCTTCGAACTAGGACGAATGAGCAGTTCTTC. The chain recombines TRBV28 with TRBJ2-1, with a tentative D call TRBD2 (5 bases). V lost 5 bases to trimming and J lost 7 bases, with 15 bases between them. The CDR3 is 14 amino acids. Germline CDR1 and CDR2: MDHEN and SYDVKM.

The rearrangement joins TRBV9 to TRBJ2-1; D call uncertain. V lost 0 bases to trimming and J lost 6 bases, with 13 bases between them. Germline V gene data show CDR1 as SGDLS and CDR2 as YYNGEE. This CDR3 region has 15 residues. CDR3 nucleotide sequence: TGTGCCAGCAGCGTAGATATCTACCGAGGCAATGAGCAGTTCTTC. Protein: CASSVDIYRGNEQFF.

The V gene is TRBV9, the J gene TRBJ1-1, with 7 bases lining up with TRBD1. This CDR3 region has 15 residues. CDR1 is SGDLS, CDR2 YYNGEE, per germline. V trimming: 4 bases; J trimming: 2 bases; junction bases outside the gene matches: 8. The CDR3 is CASSSSGTDNTEAFF. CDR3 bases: TGTGCCAGCAGCTCATCCGGGACAGATAACACTGAAGCTTTCTTT.

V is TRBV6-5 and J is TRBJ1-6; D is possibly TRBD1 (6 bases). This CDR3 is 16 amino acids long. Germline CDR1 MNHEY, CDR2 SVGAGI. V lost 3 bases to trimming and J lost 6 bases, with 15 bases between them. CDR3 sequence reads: CASSYRSQGSNSPLHF. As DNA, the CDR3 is TGTGCCAGCAGTTATAGGTCCCAGGGGTCTAATTCACCCCTCCACTTT.

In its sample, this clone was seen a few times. The CDR3 nucleotides are TGCGCCAGCAGCATAAGACAGGGGGCGGGGGGAACTGAAGCTTTCTTT. Residues: CASSIRQGAGGTEAFF. The chain is built from TRBV5-1 and TRBJ1-1; 10 nucleotides match TRBD1. Trimming at V came to 4 bases and at J to 5 bases, leaving 11 bases not matched to a gene. Germline V CDR1 and CDR2: SGHRS, YFSETQ. This CDR3 region has 16 residues.

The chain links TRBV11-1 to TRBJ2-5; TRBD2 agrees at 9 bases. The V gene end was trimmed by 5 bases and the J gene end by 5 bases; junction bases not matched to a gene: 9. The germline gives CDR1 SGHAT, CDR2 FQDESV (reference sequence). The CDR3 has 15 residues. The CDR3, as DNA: TGTGCCAGCAGCCCGGAGCGGGGGGCCCGGGAGACCCAGTACTTC. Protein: CASSPERGARETQYF.

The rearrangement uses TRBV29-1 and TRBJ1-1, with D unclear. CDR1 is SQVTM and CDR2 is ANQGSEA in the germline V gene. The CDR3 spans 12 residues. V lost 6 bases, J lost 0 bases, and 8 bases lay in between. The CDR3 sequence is CSVGWLNTEAFF. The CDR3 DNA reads TGCAGCGTCGGGTGGTTGAACACTGAAGCTTTCTTT.

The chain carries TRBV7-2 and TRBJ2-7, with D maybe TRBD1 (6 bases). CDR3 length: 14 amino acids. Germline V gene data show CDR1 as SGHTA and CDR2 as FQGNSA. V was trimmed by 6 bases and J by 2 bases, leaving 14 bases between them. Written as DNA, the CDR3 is TGTGCCAGCAGGATAGGAACAGGGCCCTACGAGCAGTACTTC. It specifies CASRIGTGPYEQYF.

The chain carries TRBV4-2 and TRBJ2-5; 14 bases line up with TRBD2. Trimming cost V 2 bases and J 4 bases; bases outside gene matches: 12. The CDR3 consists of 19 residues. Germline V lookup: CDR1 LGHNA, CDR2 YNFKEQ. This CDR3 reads CASSQTRLAGGRRGETQYF. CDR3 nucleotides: TGTGCCAGCAGCCAAACCCGACTAGCGGGGGGGCGTAGAGGAGAGACCCAGTACTTC.

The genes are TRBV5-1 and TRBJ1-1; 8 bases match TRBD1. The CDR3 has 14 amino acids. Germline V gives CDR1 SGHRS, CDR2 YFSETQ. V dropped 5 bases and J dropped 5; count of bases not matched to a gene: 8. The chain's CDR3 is CASRTGQGRTEAFF. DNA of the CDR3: TGCGCCAGCAGAACCGGACAGGGCCGGACTGAAGCTTTCTTT.

The CDR3 bases are TGTGCCAGCAGGGGGACAGCTAACACTGAAGCTTTCTTT. Residues: CASRGTANTEAFF. This chain links TRBV9 with TRBJ1-1; 7 bases map to TRBD1. Germline CDR1 is SGDLS and CDR2 is YYNGEE. This CDR3 has 13 amino acids. The V gene end was trimmed by 5 bases and the J gene end by 2 bases; junction bases not matched to a gene: 3.

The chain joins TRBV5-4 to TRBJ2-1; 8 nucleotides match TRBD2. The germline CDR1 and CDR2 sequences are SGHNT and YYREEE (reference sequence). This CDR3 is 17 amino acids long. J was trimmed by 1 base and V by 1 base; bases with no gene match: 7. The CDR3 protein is CASSLPGQRGSYNEQFF. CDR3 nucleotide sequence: TGTGCCAGCAGCTTGCCGGGCCAGCGGGGGTCCTACAATGAGCAGTTCTTC.

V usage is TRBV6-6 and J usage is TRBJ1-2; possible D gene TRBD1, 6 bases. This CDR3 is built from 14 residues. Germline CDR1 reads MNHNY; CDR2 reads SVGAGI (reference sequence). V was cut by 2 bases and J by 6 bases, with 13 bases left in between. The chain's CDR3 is CASSYGQSGDGYTF. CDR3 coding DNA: TGTGCCAGCAGTTACGGACAGAGCGGGGATGGCTACACCTTC.

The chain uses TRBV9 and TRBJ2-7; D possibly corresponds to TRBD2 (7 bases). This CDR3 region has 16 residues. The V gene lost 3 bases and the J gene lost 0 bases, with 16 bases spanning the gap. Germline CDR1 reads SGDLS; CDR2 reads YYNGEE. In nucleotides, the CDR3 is TGTGCCAGCAGCGGAGGGGGAGGGCCCAGCTCCTACGAGCAGTACTTC. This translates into CASSGGGGPSSYEQYF.

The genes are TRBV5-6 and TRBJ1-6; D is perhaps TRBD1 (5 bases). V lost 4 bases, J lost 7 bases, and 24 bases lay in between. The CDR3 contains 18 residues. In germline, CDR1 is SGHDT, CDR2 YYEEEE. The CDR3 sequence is CASSPAFGVGAGNSPLHF. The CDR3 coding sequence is TGTGCCAGCAGCCCAGCGTTTGGGGTTGGGGCGGGGAATTCACCCCTCCACTTT.

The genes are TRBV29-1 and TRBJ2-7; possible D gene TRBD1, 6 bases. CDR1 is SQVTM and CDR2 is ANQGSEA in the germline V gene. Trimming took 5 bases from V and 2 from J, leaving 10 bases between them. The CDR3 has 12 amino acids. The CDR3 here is CSVSSGAYEQYF. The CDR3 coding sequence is TGCAGCGTTTCGTCAGGGGCCTACGAGCAGTACTTC.

The CDR3 region is CASGRGAIGAFF. The CDR3 coding sequence is TGTGCCTCCGGGCGGGGGGCGATCGGGGCTTTCTTT. The V call is TRBV30, the J call TRBJ1-1; D is perhaps TRBD1 (6 bases). The CDR3 covers 12 residues. Deletions cut 7 bases from V and 11 bases from J, with 20 bases between. The germline V gene has CDR1 GTSNPN and CDR2 SVGIG (reference sequence).

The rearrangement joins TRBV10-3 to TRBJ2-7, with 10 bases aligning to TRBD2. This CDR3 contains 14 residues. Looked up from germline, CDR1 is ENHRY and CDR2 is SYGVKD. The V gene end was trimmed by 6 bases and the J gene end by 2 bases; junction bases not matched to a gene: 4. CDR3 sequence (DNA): TGTGCCATCAGACCTAGCGGGGGAACCTACGAGCAGTACTTC. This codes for CAIRPSGGTYEQYF.

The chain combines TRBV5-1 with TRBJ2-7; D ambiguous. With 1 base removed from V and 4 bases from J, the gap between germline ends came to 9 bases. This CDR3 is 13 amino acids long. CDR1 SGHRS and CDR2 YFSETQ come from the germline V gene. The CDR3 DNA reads TGCGCCAGCAGCTTGACAGATGGTTACGAGCAGTACTTC. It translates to CASSLTDGYEQYF.

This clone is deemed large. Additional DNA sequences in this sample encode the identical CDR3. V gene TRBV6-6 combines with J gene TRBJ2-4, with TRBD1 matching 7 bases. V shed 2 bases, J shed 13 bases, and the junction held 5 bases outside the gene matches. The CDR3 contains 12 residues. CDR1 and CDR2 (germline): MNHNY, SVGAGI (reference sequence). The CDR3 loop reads CASSYAWDRQYF. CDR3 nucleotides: TGTGCCAGCAGTTACGCATGGGACAGACAGTACTTC.

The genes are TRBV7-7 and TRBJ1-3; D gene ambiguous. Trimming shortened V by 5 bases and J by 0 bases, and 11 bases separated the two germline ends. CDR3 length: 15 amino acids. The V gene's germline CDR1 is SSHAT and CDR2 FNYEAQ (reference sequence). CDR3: CASSLAGDSGNTIYF. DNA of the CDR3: TGTGCCAGCAGCCTCGCCGGGGACTCTGGAAACACCATATATTTT.

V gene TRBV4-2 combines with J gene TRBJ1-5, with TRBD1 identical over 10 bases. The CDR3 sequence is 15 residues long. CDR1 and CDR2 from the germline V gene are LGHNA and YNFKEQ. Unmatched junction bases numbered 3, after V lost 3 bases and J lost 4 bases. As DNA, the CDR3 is TGTGCCAGCAGCCAGGGACAGGGGCAGAATCAGCCCCAGCATTTT. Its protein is CASSQGQGQNQPQHF.

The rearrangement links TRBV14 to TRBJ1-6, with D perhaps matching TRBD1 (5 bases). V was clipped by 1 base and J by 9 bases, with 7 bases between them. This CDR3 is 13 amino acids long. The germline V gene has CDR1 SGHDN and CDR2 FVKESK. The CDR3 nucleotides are TGTGCCAGCAGCCAAGGGGGCGGTTCACCCCTCCACTTT. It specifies CASSQGGGSPLHF.

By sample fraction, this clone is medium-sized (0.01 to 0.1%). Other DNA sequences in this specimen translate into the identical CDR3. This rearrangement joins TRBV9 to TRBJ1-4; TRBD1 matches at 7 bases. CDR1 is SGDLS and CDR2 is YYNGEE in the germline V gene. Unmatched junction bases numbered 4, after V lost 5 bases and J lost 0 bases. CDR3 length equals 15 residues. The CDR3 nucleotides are TGTGCCAGCAGTCCTGGACAGGCAACTAATGAAAAACTGTTTTTT. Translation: CASSPGQATNEKLFF.

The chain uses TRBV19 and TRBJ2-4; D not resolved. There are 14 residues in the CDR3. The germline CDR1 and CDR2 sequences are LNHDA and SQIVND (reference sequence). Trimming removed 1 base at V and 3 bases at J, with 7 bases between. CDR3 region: CASSIAGIKNIQYF. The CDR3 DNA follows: TGTGCCAGTAGTATAGCAGGAATCAAAAACATTCAGTACTTC.